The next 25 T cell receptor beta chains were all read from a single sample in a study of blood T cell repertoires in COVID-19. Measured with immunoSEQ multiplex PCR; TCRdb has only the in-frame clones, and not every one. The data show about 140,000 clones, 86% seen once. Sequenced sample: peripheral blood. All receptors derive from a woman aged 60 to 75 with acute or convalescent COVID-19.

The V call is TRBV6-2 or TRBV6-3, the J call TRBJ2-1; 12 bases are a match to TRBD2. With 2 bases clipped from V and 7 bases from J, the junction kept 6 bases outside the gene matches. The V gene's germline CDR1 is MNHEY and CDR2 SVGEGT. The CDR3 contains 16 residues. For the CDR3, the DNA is TGTGCCAGCAGTTACAGTTCTAGCGGGGGGGCGAATGAGCAGTTCTTC. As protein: CASSYSSSGGANEQFF.

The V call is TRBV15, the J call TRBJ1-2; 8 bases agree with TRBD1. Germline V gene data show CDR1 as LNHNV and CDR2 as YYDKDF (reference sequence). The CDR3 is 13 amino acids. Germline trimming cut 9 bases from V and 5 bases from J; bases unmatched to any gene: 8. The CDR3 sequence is CATSGTGTYGYTF. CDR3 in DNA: TGTGCCACTTCGGGGACAGGTACTTATGGCTACACCTTC.

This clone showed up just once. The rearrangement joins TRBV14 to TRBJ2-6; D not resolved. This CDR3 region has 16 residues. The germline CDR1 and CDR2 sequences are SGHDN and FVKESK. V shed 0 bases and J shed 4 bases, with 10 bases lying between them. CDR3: CASSQEVGWGANVLTF. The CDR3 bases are TGTGCCAGCAGCCAAGAAGTCGGGTGGGGGGCCAACGTCCTGACTTTC.

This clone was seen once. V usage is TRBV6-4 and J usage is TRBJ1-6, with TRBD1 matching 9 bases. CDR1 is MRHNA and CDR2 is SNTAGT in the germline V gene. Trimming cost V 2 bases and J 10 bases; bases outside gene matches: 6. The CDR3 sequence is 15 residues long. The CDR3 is CASSDKGQGFSPLHF. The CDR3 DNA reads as TGTGCCAGCAGTGACAAGGGACAGGGATTCTCACCCCTCCACTTT.

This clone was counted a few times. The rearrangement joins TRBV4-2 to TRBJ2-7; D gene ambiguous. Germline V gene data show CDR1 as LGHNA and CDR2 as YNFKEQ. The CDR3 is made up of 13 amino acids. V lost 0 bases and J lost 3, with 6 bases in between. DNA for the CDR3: TGTGCCAGCAGCCAAGAGGGCCACTACGAGCAGTACTTC. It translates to CASSQEGHYEQYF.

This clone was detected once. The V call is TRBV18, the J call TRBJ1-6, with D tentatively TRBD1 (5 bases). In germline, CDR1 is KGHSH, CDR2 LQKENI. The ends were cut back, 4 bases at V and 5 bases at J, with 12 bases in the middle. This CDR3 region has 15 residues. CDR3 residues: CASSLLDTDNSPLHF. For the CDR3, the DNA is TGTGCCAGCTCACTTCTGGACACCGATAATTCACCCCTCCACTTT.

CDR3 bases: TGTGCTAGTGGTTTGCCACGGACTAGCGGGGGGGCCCTAGAGACCCAGTACTTC. Amino acids: CASGLPRTSGGALETQYF. This chain uses TRBV12-5 with TRBJ2-5, with 15 nucleotides matching TRBD2. J lost 4 bases, V lost 2 bases, and 8 bases had no gene match. Germline V gene lookup returns CDR1 LGHNT and CDR2 FRNRAP. There are 18 residues in the CDR3.

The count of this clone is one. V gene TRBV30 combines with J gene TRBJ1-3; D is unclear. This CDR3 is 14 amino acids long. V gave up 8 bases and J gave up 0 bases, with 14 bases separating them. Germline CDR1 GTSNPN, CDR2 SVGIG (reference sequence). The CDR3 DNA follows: TGTGCCGGATCCCCCGGGAACTCTGGAAACACCATATATTTT. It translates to CAGSPGNSGNTIYF. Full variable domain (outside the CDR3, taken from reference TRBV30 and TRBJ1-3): SQTIHQWPATLVQPVGSPLSLECTVEGTSNPNLYWYRQAAGRGLQLLFYSVGIGQISSEVPQNLSASRPQDRQFILSSKKLLLSDSGFYLCAGSPGNSGNTIYFGEGSWLTVV.

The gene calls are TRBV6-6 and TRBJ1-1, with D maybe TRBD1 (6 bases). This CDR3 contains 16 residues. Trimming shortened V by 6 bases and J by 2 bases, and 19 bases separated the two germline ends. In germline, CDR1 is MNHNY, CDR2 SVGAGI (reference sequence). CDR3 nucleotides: TGTGCCAGCAGCGAGGGAACAGGGTCAAAAAACACTGAAGCTTTCTTT. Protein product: CASSEGTGSKNTEAFF.

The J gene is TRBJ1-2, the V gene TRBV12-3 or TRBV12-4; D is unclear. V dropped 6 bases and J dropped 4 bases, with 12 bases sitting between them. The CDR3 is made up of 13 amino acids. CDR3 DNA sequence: TGTGCCAGCAGGATCGAGGGTTCCTATGGCTACACCTTC. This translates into CASRIEGSYGYTF.

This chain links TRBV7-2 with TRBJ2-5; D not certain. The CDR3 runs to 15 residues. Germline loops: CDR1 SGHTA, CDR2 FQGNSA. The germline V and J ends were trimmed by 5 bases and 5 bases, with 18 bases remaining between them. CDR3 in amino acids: CASSLIDNARETQYF. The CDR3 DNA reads TGTGCCAGCAGCCTAATTGACAACGCACGGGAGACCCAGTACTTC.

CDR3 loop: CSGQGPNYGYTF. The CDR3 nucleotides are TGCAGCGGGCAGGGTCCCAACTATGGCTACACCTTC. The chain combines TRBV29-1 with TRBJ1-2, with D possibly TRBD1 on 5 matching bases. The germline gives CDR1 SQVTM, CDR2 ANQGSEA. Trimming removed 7 bases from V and 2 bases from J, with 11 bases in between. This CDR3 is 12 amino acids long.

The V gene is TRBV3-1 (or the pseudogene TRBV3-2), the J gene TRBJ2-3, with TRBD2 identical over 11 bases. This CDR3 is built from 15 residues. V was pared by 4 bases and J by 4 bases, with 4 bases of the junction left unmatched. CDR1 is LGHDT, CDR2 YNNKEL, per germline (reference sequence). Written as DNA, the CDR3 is TGTGCCAGCAGCCCCCCGGGACTAGCGGCAGATACGCAGTATTTT. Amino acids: CASSPPGLAADTQYF.

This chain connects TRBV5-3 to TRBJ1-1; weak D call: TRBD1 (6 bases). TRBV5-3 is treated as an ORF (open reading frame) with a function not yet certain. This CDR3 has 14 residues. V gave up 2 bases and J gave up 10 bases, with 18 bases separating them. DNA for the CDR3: TGTGCCAGAAGCTTCGGTCCCAGGGGTTGTGGAGCTTTCTTT. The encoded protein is CARSFGPRGCGAFF.

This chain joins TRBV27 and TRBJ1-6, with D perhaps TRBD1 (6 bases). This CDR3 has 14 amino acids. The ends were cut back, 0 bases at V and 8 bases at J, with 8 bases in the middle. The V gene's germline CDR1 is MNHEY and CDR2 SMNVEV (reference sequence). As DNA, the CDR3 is TGTGCCAGCAGTTTATCCGGGGGGCATTCACCCCTCCACTTT. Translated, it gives CASSLSGGHSPLHF.

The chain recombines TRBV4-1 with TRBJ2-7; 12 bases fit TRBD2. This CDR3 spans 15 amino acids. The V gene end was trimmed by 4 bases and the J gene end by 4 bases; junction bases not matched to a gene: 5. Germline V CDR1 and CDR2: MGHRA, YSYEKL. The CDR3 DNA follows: TGCGCCAGCAGCCGTCTAGCGGGGGGGCGGTACGAGCAGTACTTC. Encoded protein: CASSRLAGGRYEQYF.

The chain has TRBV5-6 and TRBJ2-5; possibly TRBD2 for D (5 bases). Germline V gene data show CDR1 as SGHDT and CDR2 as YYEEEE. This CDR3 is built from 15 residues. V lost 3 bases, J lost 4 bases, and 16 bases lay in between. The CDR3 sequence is CASSSPSTEGETQYF. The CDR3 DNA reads TGTGCCAGCAGCTCCCCTAGCACTGAAGGAGAGACCCAGTACTTC.

As DNA, the CDR3 is TGTGCCAGCAGTACTAGCGTCGGAAGCTCCTACGAGCAGTACTTC. This codes for CASSTSVGSSYEQYF. V and J are TRBV3-1 (or the pseudogene TRBV3-2) and TRBJ2-7, with 7 bases identical to TRBD2. V was clipped by 6 bases and J by 0 bases; unmatched bases: 8. This CDR3 is 15 amino acids long. Germline V gene data show CDR1 as LGHDT and CDR2 as YNNKEL (reference sequence).

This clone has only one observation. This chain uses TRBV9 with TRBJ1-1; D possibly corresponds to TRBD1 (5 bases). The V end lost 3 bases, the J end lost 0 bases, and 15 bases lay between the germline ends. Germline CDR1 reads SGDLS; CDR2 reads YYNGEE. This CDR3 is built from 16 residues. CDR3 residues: CASSGVSPGVNTEAFF. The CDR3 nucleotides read TGTGCCAGCAGCGGAGTTTCCCCGGGGGTGAACACTGAAGCTTTCTTT.

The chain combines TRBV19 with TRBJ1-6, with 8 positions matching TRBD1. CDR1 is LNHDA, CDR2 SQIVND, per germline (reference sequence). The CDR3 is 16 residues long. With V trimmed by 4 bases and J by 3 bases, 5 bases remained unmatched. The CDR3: CASSNQTGVYNSPLHF. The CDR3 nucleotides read TGTGCCAGTAGTAATCAGACAGGGGTCTATAATTCACCCCTCCACTTT. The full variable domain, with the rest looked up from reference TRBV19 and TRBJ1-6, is DGGITQSPKYLFRKEGQNVTLSCEQNLNHDAMYWYRQDPGQGLRLIYYSQIVNDFQKGDIAEGYSVSREKKESFPLTVTSAQKNPTAFYLCASSNQTGVYNSPLHFGNGTRLTVT.

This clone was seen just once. The CDR3 is CASSPGTSGWSDTQYF. Written as DNA, the CDR3 is TGTGCCAGCAGCCCCGGGACTAGCGGGTGGTCAGATACGCAGTATTTT. V and J are TRBV6-2 or TRBV6-3 and TRBJ2-3; 12 bases are a match to TRBD2. The CDR3 length is 16 residues. Trimming removed 6 bases from V and 4 bases from J; junction bases left unmatched: 8. Germline CDR1 is MNHEY and CDR2 is SVGEGT.

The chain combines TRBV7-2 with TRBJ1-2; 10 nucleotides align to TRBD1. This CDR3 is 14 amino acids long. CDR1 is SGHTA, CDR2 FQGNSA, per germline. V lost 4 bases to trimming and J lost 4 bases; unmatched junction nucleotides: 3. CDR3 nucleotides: TGTGCCAGCAGCTCCAGGACAGGGGGCTATGGCTACACCTTC. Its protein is CASSSRTGGYGYTF.

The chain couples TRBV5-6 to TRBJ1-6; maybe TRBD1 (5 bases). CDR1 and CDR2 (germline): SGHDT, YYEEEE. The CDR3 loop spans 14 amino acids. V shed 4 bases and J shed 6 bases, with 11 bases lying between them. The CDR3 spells CASSLNGGNSPLHF. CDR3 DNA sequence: TGTGCCAGCAGCCTCAACGGGGGTAATTCACCCCTCCACTTT. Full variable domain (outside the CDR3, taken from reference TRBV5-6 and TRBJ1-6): DAGVTQSPTHLIKTRGQQVTLRCSPKSGHDTVSWYQQALGQGPQFIFQYYEEEERQRGNFPDRFSGHQFPNYSSELNVNALLLGDSALYLCASSLNGGNSPLHFGNGTRLTVT.

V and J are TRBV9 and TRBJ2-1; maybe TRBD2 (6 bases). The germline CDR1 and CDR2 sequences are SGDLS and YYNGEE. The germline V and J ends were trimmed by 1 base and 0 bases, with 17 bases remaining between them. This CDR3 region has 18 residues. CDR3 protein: CASSVRGTGLSSYNEQFF. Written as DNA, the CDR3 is TGTGCCAGCAGCGTACGGGGGACGGGCCTCAGCTCCTACAATGAGCAGTTCTTC.

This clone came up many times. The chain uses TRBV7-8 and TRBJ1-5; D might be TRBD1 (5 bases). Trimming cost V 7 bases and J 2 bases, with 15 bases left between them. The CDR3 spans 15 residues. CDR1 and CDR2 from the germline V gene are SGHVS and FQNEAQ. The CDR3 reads CASTARGGRNQPQHF. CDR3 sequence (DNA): TGTGCCAGCACCGCCCGGGGGGGACGCAATCAGCCCCAGCATTTT.